This record looks at one TCR beta chain sequence and its context. These data are taken from a study of shared T cell receptors in the human thymus. Only in-frame clones appear in the TCRdb table, and some are missing; sequencing was by immunoSEQ multiplex PCR. This table holds 550,000 to 800,000 clones, roughly 88% found once. The same sample was also studied in work on human thymus T cells. Per that study: Corrective heart surgery yielded resections, and these provided the thymus tissue.

The sample consisted of thymocytes. The sequence was collected from a girl under three years old with a congenital heart defect.

Here the CDR3 DNA reads TGTGCCAGCAGCGGGGGGGGTTGGGTAACGGATACGCAGTATTTT. This gives the protein CASSGGGWVTDTQYF. This chain uses TRBV9 with TRBJ2-3; TRBD2 agrees at 7 bases. The V segment lost 3 bases and the J segment 6 bases; nucleotides outside the gene matches: 10. This CDR3 comprises 15 residues. The germline gives CDR1 SGDLS, CDR2 YYNGEE.